Below, one TCR beta chain is given with its context. Its antigen has not been determined. Nothing much larger sits one base from this clone, and base qualities are not available. Participants in the prospective study were aged about 18 to 100 years, lived in about two dozen United States geographic areas, and enrolled through a virtual design. To assign participants to cohorts, the prospective study relied on clinical history that participants themselves reported in a screening survey and a study questionnaire. For ImmuneRACE Cohort 3, a participant was defined as recovered based on two consecutive negative NP/OP PCR tests, clearance by a healthcare professional, or resolution of symptoms. In the prospective study, mobile phlebotomists collected whole blood, serum and a nasopharyngeal or oropharyngeal swab from each participant. Over a roughly 2-month period, participants in the prospective study had the option of providing additional blood draws and questionnaires. Before DNA extraction, blood samples from the prospective study were shipped at room temperature or frozen.

The sample originates from a study of blood T cell repertoires in COVID-19 (TCRdb year 2020). For context, the study as a whole: Collaborator samples came from the United States, Italy and Spain and covered acute and convalescent phases of COVID-19. The prospective study material was composed of cDNA or gDNA derived from T cells, B-cell-depleted T cells, or PBMCs. Deeply sampled blood TCRbeta repertoires from subjects exposed to, actively infected with, or recovered from COVID-19 were included in the dataset. A freely available public database, intended as a resource for researchers studying the immune response to SARS-CoV-2, is where the repertoires were released. The samples were drawn from the first 160 participants of the ongoing ImmuneRACE study and from roughly 1,300 subjects provided by 6 global collaborators. A de-identified subject ID, COVID-19 status, age in years and sex were almost always included in the sample metadata. Where HLA class I and class II types were available, the types were taken from metadata supplied by the sample provider, not from assay-based typing.

TCRbeta CDR3 regions were amplified from genomic DNA by means of the immunoSEQ Assay, a bias-controlled multiplex PCR. The source study handled its data this way. Nucleated cell counts per sample were estimated from amplification of reference gene primers within the assay. Sequence reads were collapsed and filtered to measure the absolute abundance of every unique TCRbeta CDR3 rearrangement. For each sample, productive Simpson clonality was calculated as the square root of Simpson's diversity index over productive rearrangements. Drawn from immuneACCESS, this table holds only the in-frame rearrangements with V and J called that TCRdb kept. Clones are partly lost; checked studies trace under half to an unresolved V gene and leave the rest unexplained. The V and J calls and clone size were taken over from that table, and D and trimming were inferred from the DNA. The sample records 330,000 or so clones, about 90% of which are singletons. The ten most abundant clones make up around 3% of the sample.

The paper's findings and limits, for the study overall: Clinical and demographic metadata were provided uncurated, with the amount varying by source and participant.

This sequence originates from a woman aged 25 to 39 who had recovered from COVID-19. Sequencing used PBMCs or T cells enriched from blood (not recorded which).

The CDR3 is CASSQGTLYGYTF. The nucleotide sequence reads as follows: TGTGCCAGCAGCCAAGGGACACTTTATGGCTACACCTTC. The V and J genes are TRBV14 and TRBJ1-2, with a weak D call of TRBD1 (5 bases match). Inclusive of the bounding cysteine and phenylalanine, the CDR3 is 13 residues long. The sequence is cut down to CDR3 DNA, 39 bases in frame from base 1. V was cut back by 1 base and J by 5 bases, leaving a gap of 8 bases between them. The germline V gene yields SGHDN for CDR1 and FVKESK for CDR2.